These 2 T cell receptor beta chains were sequenced from one sample in a study of blood T cell repertoires in COVID-19. Measured with immunoSEQ multiplex PCR; TCRdb has only the in-frame clones, and not every one. The table includes approximately 150,000 clones, 87% detected once. The sequencing sample was made of peripheral blood. These receptors were obtained from a woman aged 55-69 years with active or convalescent COVID-19.

This chain connects TRBV7-2 to TRBJ1-2; 9 positions agree with TRBD1. The CDR3 is 15 amino acids. Germline loops: CDR1 SGHTA, CDR2 FQGNSA. V dropped 5 bases and J dropped 2; count of bases not matched to a gene: 6. In DNA form, the CDR3 reads TGTGCCAGCAGCCCAGGGGACAGGGCAAACTATGGCTACACCTTC. This codes for CASSPGDRANYGYTF.

This chain uses TRBV12-5 with TRBJ1-5; TRBD1 matches 12 bases. This CDR3 region has 20 residues. CDR1 is LGHNT, CDR2 FRNRAP, per germline. After removal of 3 bases from V and 0 bases from J, the junction contained 12 bases not matched to a gene. DNA of the CDR3: TGTGCTAGTGGTTTTTCAATGGGGTCGGGACAGGGGGCTAGCAATCAGCCCCAGCATTTT. This codes for CASGFSMGSGQGASNQPQHF.